Reported below is one T cell receptor (beta chain). V was pared by 4 bases and J by 3 bases, with 6 bases between. The CDR3 runs 11 residues. Germline V gene sequence: CDR1 SQVTM, CDR2 ANQGSEA. The entry originates in a study of blood T cell repertoires in COVID-19. Study-level background: Sites in the United States, Italy and Spain provided acute and convalescent COVID-19 samples. PBMCs, B-cell-depleted T cells, or T cells were the source of the cDNA or gDNA that made up the material.

Original analysis: From reference gene primer amplification, estimates of nucleated cell counts were derived. Data came from immunoSEQ multiplex PCR; TCRdb stores just in-frame clones and leaves some out. That table is the source of V, J and clone size, and D and trimming were worked out from the DNA. The sample consists of 85,000 to 95,000 clones, over 80% of them appearing once. This chain links TRBV29-1 with TRBJ1-1, with D uncertain. Sequenced input: peripheral blood. The receptor was derived from a woman aged 50 to 60 in a cohort sampled during active COVID-19. The CDR3: CSVVEYTEAFF. The DNA of the CDR3 is TGCAGCGTTGTGGAGTACACTGAAGCTTTCTTT.